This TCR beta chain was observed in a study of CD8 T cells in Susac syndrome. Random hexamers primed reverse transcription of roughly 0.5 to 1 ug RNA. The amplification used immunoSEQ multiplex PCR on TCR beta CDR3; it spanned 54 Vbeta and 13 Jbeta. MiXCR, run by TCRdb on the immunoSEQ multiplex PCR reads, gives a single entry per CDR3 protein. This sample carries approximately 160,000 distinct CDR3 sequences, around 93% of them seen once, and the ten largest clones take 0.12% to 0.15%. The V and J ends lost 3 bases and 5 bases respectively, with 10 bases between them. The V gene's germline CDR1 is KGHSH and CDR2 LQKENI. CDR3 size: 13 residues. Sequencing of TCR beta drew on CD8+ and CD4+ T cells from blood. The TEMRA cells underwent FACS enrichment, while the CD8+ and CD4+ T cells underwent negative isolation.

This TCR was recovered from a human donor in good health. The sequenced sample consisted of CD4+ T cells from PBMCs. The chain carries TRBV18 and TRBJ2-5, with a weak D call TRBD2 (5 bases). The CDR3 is CASSPGGRETQYF. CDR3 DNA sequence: TGTGCCAGCTCACCTGGAGGACGGGAGACCCAGTACTTC.